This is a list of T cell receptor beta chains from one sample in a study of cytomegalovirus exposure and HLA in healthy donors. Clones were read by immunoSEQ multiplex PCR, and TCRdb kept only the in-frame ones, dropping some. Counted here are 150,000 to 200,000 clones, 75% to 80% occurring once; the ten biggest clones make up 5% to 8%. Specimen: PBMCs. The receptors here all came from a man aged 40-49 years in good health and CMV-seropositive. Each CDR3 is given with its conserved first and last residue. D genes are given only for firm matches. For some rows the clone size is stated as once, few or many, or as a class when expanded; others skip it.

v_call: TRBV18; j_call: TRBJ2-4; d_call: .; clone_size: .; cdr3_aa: CASSLPGFLAKNIQYF; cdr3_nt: TGTGCCAGCTCACTGCCGGGATTTTTAGCCAAAAACATTCAGTACTTC
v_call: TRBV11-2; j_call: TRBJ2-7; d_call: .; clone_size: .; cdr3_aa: CASSLLFGGPDEQYF; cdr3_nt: TGTGCCAGCAGCTTACTGTTCGGGGGGCCTGACGAGCAGTACTTC
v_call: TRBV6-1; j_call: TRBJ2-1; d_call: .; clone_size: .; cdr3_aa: CASSEDRVYNEQFF; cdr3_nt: TGTGCCAGCAGTGAAGACAGGGTCTACAATGAGCAGTTCTTC
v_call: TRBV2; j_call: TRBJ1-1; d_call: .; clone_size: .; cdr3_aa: CASGRNSVTEAFF; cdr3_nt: TGTGCCAGCGGGAGGAACAGTGTCACTGAAGCTTTCTTT
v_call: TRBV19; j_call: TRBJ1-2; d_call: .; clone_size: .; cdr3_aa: CATSRDGGAGSYTF; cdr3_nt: TGTGCCACCTCTAGAGATGGGGGGGCCGGGAGCTACACCTTC
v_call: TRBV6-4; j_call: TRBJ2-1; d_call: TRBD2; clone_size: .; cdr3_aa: CASSVIAGTDEQFF; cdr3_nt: TGTGCCAGCAGTGTTATAGCGGGAACCGATGAGCAGTTCTTC
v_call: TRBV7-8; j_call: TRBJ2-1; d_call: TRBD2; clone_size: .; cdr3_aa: CASRRLAGGSSSYNEQFF; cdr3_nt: TGTGCCAGCAGGCGACTAGCGGGAGGTTCGAGCTCCTACAATGAGCAGTTCTTC
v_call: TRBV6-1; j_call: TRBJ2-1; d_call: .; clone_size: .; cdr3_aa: CASSDGGRYNEQFF; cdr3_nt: TGTGCCAGCAGTGACGGAGGCAGGTACAATGAGCAGTTCTTC
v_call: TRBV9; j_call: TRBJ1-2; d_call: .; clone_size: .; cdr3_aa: CASRERGEGGYTF; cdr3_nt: TGTGCCAGCAGAGAAAGGGGGGAGGGTGGCTACACCTTC
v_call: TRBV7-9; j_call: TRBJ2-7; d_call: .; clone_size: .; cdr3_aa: CASSLTTLEQYF; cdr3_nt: TGTGCCAGCAGCTTAACCACTCTCGAGCAGTACTTC
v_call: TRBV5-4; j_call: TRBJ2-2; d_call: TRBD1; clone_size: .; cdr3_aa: CASSLVGTGVAGELFF; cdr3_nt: TGTGCCAGCAGCTTGGTAGGGACAGGGGTTGCCGGGGAGCTGTTTTTT
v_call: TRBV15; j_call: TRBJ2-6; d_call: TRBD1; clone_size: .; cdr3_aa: CATSNGQGAGANVLTF; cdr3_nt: TGTGCCACCTCTAATGGACAGGGTGCTGGGGCCAACGTCCTGACTTTC
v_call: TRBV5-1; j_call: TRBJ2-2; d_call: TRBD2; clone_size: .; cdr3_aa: CASSSKIAGSNTGELFF; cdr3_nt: TGCGCCAGCAGCTCGAAAATAGCGGGATCGAACACCGGGGAGCTGTTTTTT
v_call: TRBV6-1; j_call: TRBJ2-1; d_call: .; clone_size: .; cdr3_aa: CATLGSGTSNEQFF; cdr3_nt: TGTGCCACTCTTGGGTCGGGGACTTCCAATGAGCAGTTCTTC
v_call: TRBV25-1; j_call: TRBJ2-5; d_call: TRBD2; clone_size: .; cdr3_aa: CASSSTSGTGGETQYF; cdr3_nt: TGTGCCAGCAGCTCGACTAGCGGGACTGGAGGGGAGACCCAGTACTTC
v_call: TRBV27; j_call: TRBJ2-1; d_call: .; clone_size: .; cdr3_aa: CASSSWTITSYNEQFF; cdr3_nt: TGTGCCAGCAGTTCCTGGACTATTACCTCCTACAATGAGCAGTTCTTC
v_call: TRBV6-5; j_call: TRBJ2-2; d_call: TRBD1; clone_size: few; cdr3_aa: CASSKSRQGSPAAF; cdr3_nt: TGTGCCAGCAGTAAGTCGAGACAGGGATCCCCGGCGGCTTTT
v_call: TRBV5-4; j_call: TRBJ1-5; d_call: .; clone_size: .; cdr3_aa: CASSQDTTGHQPQHF; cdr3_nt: TGTGCCAGCAGCCAAGATACAACAGGGCATCAGCCCCAGCATTTT
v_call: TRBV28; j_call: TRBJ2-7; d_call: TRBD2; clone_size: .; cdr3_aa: CASSLWGRGFSYEQYF; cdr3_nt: TGTGCCAGCAGTTTGTGGGGGAGGGGATTCTCCTACGAGCAGTACTTC
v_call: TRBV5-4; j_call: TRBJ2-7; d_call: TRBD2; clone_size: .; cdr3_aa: CASALAPEGLAGGIYYEQYF; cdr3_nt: TGTGCCAGCGCGCTCGCGCCGGAGGGACTAGCGGGAGGGATATACTACGAGCAGTACTTC
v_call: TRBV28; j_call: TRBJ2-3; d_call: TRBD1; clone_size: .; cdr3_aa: CASSTRTGGLTDTQYF; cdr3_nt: TGTGCCAGCAGTACCCGGACAGGGGGCCTCACAGATACGCAGTATTTT
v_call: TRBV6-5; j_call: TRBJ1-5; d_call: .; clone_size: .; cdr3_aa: CASSYSQGGNQPQHF; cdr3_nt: TGTGCCAGCAGTTACTCACAGGGTGGCAATCAGCCCCAGCATTTT